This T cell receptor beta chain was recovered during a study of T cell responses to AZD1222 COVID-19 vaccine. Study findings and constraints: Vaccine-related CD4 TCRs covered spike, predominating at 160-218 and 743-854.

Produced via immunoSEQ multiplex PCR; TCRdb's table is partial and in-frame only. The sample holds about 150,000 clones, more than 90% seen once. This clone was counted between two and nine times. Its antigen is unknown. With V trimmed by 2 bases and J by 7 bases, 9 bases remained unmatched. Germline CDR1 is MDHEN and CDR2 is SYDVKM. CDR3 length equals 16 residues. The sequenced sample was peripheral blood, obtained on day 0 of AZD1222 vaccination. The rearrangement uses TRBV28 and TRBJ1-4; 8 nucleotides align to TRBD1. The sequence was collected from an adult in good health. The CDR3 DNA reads TGTGCCAGCAGTTTAGCGGGACAGGCGGGTGTTGAAAAACTGTTTTTT. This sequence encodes CASSLAGQAGVEKLFF.